The sequence of this TCR beta chain was determined in a study of blood T cell repertoires in COVID-19. Cohorts were assigned according to the clinical history that participants reported. The CDR3 is made up of 18 amino acids. Trimming at V came to 5 bases and at J to 0 bases, leaving 12 bases not matched to a gene. CDR1 is MDHEN, CDR2 SYDVKM, per germline. Here immunoSEQ multiplex PCR was the method, and the copy in TCRdb shows in-frame clones only, minus some. The data contain around 250,000 clones, approximately 90% of them singletons. The sample consisted of PBMCs or T cells enriched from blood (not recorded which). The TCR originated in a man aged 45-65 years who had been exposed to COVID-19. This chain joins TRBV28 and TRBJ2-1; 8 positions match TRBD2. This CDR3 is CASSTRGSGKVSYNEQFF. The CDR3 nucleotides are TGTGCCAGCAGTACCAGGGGTAGCGGGAAAGTCTCCTACAATGAGCAGTTCTTC.